A single sample gave rise to the 17 T cell receptor beta chains below, sequenced in a study of spatial heterogeneity in lung cancer. MiXCR, applied by TCRdb to the 5' RACE reads, yields one record per CDR3 protein. The sample has 51,000 or so distinct CDR3 sequences, less than 9% seen once. The time point denotes: blood at routine non-recurrence follow-up after resection. Sequencing covered unsorted whole RNA taken from tumor, nontumor lung or frozen PBMC. The material sequenced was PBMCs, taken at follow-up. These receptors came from a female donor with early-stage non-small cell lung cancer.

This clonotype rates as medium-sized (0.01 to 0.1%). The chain is built from TRBV11-2 and TRBJ2-1; no definite D call. Germline V CDR1 and CDR2: SGHAT, FQNNGV. The CDR3 runs 15 residues. V was cut by 2 bases and J by 2 bases, with 10 bases left in between. The CDR3 protein is CASSLTLETYNEQFF. The CDR3 DNA sequence: TGTGCCAGCAGCTTAACGCTAGAGACCTACAATGAGCAGTTCTTC.

Only a few counts were recorded for this clonotype. The chain joins TRBV2 to TRBJ2-3; 9 nucleotides match TRBD2. Germline V gene lookup returns CDR1 SNHLY and CDR2 FYNNEI. Losses at the gene ends were 4 bases for V and 1 base for J; bases not matched to a gene: 9. The CDR3 loop spans 17 amino acids. The CDR3 here is CASSGRSGGPGTDTQYF. In nucleotides, the CDR3 is TGTGCCAGCAGTGGGCGAAGCGGGGGGCCGGGCACAGATACGCAGTATTTT.

V is TRBV29-1 and J is TRBJ2-3; 7 bases are shared with TRBD1. With 6 bases clipped from V and 2 bases from J, the junction kept 5 bases outside the gene matches. Germline CDR1 reads SQVTM; CDR2 reads ANQGSEA. The CDR3 runs to 13 residues. In DNA, the CDR3 is TGCAGCGTCTCCGGGACAGCCACAGATACGCAGTATTTT. This gives the protein CSVSGTATDTQYF.

V and J are TRBV7-2 and TRBJ1-2; no reliable D call. Germline CDR1 is SGHTA and CDR2 is FQGNSA. The CDR3 is 14 amino acids. V gave up 4 bases and J gave up 8 bases, with 17 bases separating them. CDR3 region: CASSSFSSLAGYTF. The DNA of the CDR3 is TGTGCCAGCAGCTCATTCTCCAGCCTTGCCGGCTACACCTTC. The full variable domain, in which reference TRBV7-2 and TRBJ1-2 provide the parts outside the CDR3, is GAGVSQSPSNKVTEKGKDVELRCDPISGHTALYWYRQSLGQGLEFLIYFQGNSAPDKSGLPSDRFSAERTGGSVSTLTIQRTQQEDSAVYLCASSSFSSLAGYTFGSGTRLTVV.

This clonotype has at least ten counts. The chain couples TRBV6-2 or TRBV6-3 to TRBJ2-3; D ambiguous. Germline V gene lookup returns CDR1 MNHEY and CDR2 SVGEGT. V was pared by 4 bases and J by 1 base, with 6 bases between. This CDR3 comprises 13 residues. CDR3 in DNA: TGTGCCAGCAGTTCTTGGGGCACAGATACGCAGTATTTT. Its translation: CASSSWGTDTQYF.

This clonotype appeared a few times. This chain connects TRBV29-1 to TRBJ2-2; TRBD1 matches at 7 bases. Germline CDR1 and CDR2: SQVTM and ANQGSEA. Trimming cost V 8 bases and J 1 base; bases outside gene matches: 4. The CDR3 has 13 amino acids. The CDR3 bases are TGCAGCATGCGGACAGGGAACACCGGGGAGCTGTTTTTT. Amino acid sequence: CSMRTGNTGELFF.

This clonotype appeared many times. The V and J genes are TRBV7-2 and TRBJ2-7; D gene uncertain. V dropped 5 bases and J dropped 1 base, with 9 bases sitting between them. From germline, CDR1 is SGHTA and CDR2 FQGNSA. The CDR3 contains 13 residues. The CDR3 sequence is CASSLEVSYEQYF. DNA of the CDR3: TGTGCCAGCAGCCTAGAGGTATCCTACGAGCAGTACTTC.

This clonotype was seen only a few times. The chain recombines TRBV5-1 with TRBJ2-7; 12 nucleotides agree with TRBD1. This CDR3 is 18 amino acids long. V shed 7 bases, J shed 2 bases, and the junction held 16 bases outside the gene matches. The germline gives CDR1 SGHRS, CDR2 YFSETQ. CDR3 amino acids: CASASGTGGLLGTYEQYF. The CDR3 nucleotides are TGCGCCAGCGCCTCCGGGACAGGGGGCCTACTAGGAACCTACGAGCAGTACTTC.

This clonotype was seen only a few times. The genes are TRBV6-2 or TRBV6-3 and TRBJ2-5; no reliable D call. The germline gives CDR1 MNHEY, CDR2 SVGEGT. CDR3 size: 16 residues. Trimming shortened V by 2 bases and J by 1 base, and 14 bases separated the two germline ends. The CDR3 loop reads CASSYTLTVGQETQYF. The CDR3 DNA follows: TGTGCCAGCAGTTACACCCTGACTGTAGGCCAAGAGACCCAGTACTTC.

This clonotype was recorded a few times. The CDR3 protein is CASSLGLRGRGDTQYF. CDR3 DNA sequence: TGTGCCAGCAGCTTAGGCCTCAGGGGGAGGGGAGATACGCAGTATTTT. V is TRBV7-2 and J is TRBJ2-3; D possibly uses TRBD1 or TRBD2 (7 bases each). The CDR3 is 16 amino acids. V was trimmed by 1 base and J by 5 bases, leaving 16 bases between them. CDR1 is SGHTA, CDR2 FQGNSA, per germline.

V and J are TRBV6-6 and TRBJ1-2, with 9 bases matching TRBD1. V was clipped by 10 bases and J by 7 bases; unmatched bases: 7. The CDR3 contains 12 residues. Per the germline V gene, CDR1 is MNHNY and CDR2 is SVGAGI (reference sequence). In DNA form, the CDR3 reads TGTGCCACCGAAACAGGGGGCCGTGGCTACACCTTC. Protein sequence: CATETGGRGYTF.

The rearrangement joins TRBV3-1 to TRBJ2-7; 8 bases agree with TRBD2. The junction had 8 bases not matched to a gene; V was cut back by 5 bases and J by 2 bases. Looked up from germline, CDR1 is LGHDT and CDR2 is YNNKEL (reference sequence). This CDR3 is 15 amino acids long. CDR3 in DNA: TGTGCCAGCAGCGTAAGCGGGGGTTCGCCCTACGAGCAGTACTTC. This translates into CASSVSGGSPYEQYF.

This clonotype came up many times. Here the CDR3 reads CSAPRTFANTGELFF. In nucleotides, the CDR3 is TGCAGTGCTCCAAGGACATTCGCGAACACCGGGGAGCTGTTTTTT. The rearrangement uses TRBV20-1 and TRBJ2-2; weak D call: TRBD1 (5 bases). The V end was cut by 5 bases, the J end by 0 bases, with 13 bases between. Germline V CDR1 and CDR2: DFQATT, SNEGSKA (reference sequence). The CDR3 has 15 amino acids.

The rearrangement links TRBV14 to TRBJ2-5, with TRBD1 matching over 8 bases. The ends lost 2 bases at V and 2 bases at J; junction bases unmatched: 1. Germline V gene data show CDR1 as SGHDN and CDR2 as FVKESK. The CDR3 is made up of 14 amino acids. DNA for the CDR3: TGTGCCAGCAGCCAAAACAGGGGGCAAGAGACCCAGTACTTC. Protein: CASSQNRGQETQYF.

This clonotype was detected many times. This chain joins TRBV20-1 and TRBJ1-3; D is perhaps TRBD1 (5 bases). V shed 3 bases and J shed 6 bases, with 15 bases lying between them. This CDR3 is built from 14 residues. The V gene's germline CDR1 is DFQATT and CDR2 SNEGSKA (reference sequence). CDR3 nucleotide sequence: TGCAGTGCTAGCGTCGGGACGGGAAAAAACACCATATATTTT. Translation gives CSASVGTGKNTIYF.

This clonotype was counted a few times. The rearrangement links TRBV5-1 to TRBJ2-7; tentative D call: TRBD1 (6 bases). Germline CDR1 reads SGHRS; CDR2 reads YFSETQ. The ends were cut back, 6 bases at V and 4 bases at J, with 14 bases in the middle. The CDR3 is 13 amino acids. Written as DNA, the CDR3 is TGCGCCAGCAACGAGGGGGAAGGTTACGAGCAGTACTTC. Encoded protein: CASNEGEGYEQYF.

The V call is TRBV2, the J call TRBJ1-2, with D unclear. Trimming pared 3 bases from V and 6 bases from J, leaving 11 bases between. CDR1 and CDR2 (germline): SNHLY, FYNNEI. This CDR3 has 13 residues. In nucleotides, the CDR3 is TGTGCCAGCAGTGAGAGCCCTGGGGATGGCTACACCTTC. Protein sequence: CASSESPGDGYTF.